This TCR beta chain was recorded in a study of blood T cell repertoires in COVID-19. About the research overall: T cells, B-cell-depleted T cells, or PBMCs supplied cDNA or gDNA.

Participants, about 18 to 90 years old, spanned around 25 US areas. Participants' own reports of clinical history determined their cohort assignment. V gave up 7 bases and J gave up 6 bases; unmatched junction bases: 12. The germline V gene has CDR1 SGHAT and CDR2 FQNNGV. The CDR3 spans 15 residues. Methods used by the authors: Amplified reference gene primers provided the basis for estimating nucleated cell counts. This table comes from immunoSEQ multiplex PCR, and its TCRdb copy is limited to in-frame clones, with some not included. For V, J and clone size, that table is used; D and trimming come from the DNA. The sample has around 230,000 clones, about 86% seen once.

This chain joins TRBV11-2 and TRBJ2-1, with 7 positions matching TRBD1. Sequenced material: PBMCs or T cells enriched from blood (not recorded which). The sequence was collected from a woman in her thirties or forties with acute COVID-19. The CDR3 nucleotides read TGTGCCAGCACCGGCCTGAAGGGGGCTCGCAATGAGCAGTTCTTC. Its protein is CASTGLKGARNEQFF.